This paragraph covers one T cell receptor beta chain sequence. Assay: immunoSEQ multiplex PCR; the TCRdb copy retains only in-frame clones and omits some. The table includes about 250,000 clones, around 88% detected once. This sample's treatment: approximately 18 received Ad26.COV2.S at low or high dose, single or two shots; a few received placebo; per-sample allocation not given. Day 63 after the first vaccine or placebo injection was the time point for sampling. The vaccine antigen was prefusion-stabilized Wuhan SARS-CoV-2 spike. Germline CDR1 is KGHSH and CDR2 is LQKENI. The CDR3 is 16 amino acids. Losses at the gene ends were 5 bases for V and 3 bases for J; bases not matched to a gene: 8. The sample originates from a study of Ad26.COV2.S vaccination and SARS-CoV-2 variants.

This chain connects TRBV18 to TRBJ1-5, with 9 bases identical to TRBD1. The material sequenced was peripheral blood, taken in a trial of Ad26.COV2.S vaccine versus placebo. The sequence came from a person between 18 and 59 years old who received the Ad26.COV2.S COVID-19 vaccine or a placebo. CDR3 sequence reads: CASSLGQGSDNQPQHF. The CDR3 DNA sequence: TGTGCCAGCTCATTGGGACAGGGATCTGACAATCAGCCCCAGCATTTT.